A selection of T cell receptor beta chains follows, all from one sample in a study of blood T cell repertoires in COVID-19. The method was immunoSEQ multiplex PCR; TCRdb's version includes in-frame clones alone and lacks a portion of them. The sample records fewer than 400,000 clones, roughly nine tenths being singletons. Sequences were obtained from PBMCs or T cells enriched from blood (not recorded which). The receptor source for this set is a woman aged 25 to 39 who had recovered from COVID-19. CDR3s include the opening cysteine and the closing phenylalanine or tryptophan. Fields, in order: clone size, D gene, V gene, J gene, CDR3 protein, CDR3 DNA. D genes are given only for firm matches. Size values are once, few and many counts, or a class for expanded clones, and some rows have none.

>NA|TRBD1|TRBV24-1|TRBJ2-7
CATSSGQGTGEQYF
TGTGCCACCAGCAGCGGACAGGGGACGGGCGAGCAGTACTTC
>NA|TRBD1|TRBV12-3/TRBV12-4|TRBJ1-1
CASRGDSNTEAFF
TGTGCCAGCAGGGGGGACAGTAACACTGAAGCTTTCTTT
>NA|NA|TRBV19|TRBJ2-3
CASSESASTDTQYF
TGTGCCAGTAGTGAGAGCGCCAGCACAGATACGCAGTATTTT
>NA|NA|TRBV28|TRBJ1-2
CASSLRNYGYTF
TGTGCCAGCAGTTTGAGGAACTATGGCTACACCTTC
>NA|NA|TRBV18|TRBJ2-1
CASSPQGYNEQFF
TGTGCCAGCTCACCCCAGGGTTACAATGAGCAGTTCTTC
>NA|TRBD1|TRBV19|TRBJ1-2
CASTPTGRGDYGYTF
TGTGCCAGTACCCCCACGGGCAGGGGGGACTATGGCTACACCTTC
>NA|TRBD1|TRBV27|TRBJ1-1
CASSLTGGFQAFF
TGTGCCAGCAGTTTAACAGGGGGCTTTCAGGCTTTCTTT
>NA|NA|TRBV5-8|TRBJ2-1
CASSLEESGGWDEQFF
TGTGCCAGCAGCTTGGAGGAGTCCGGCGGGTGGGATGAGCAGTTCTTC
>few|TRBD1|TRBV7-3|TRBJ2-7
CASSLGQDGEQYF
TGTGCCAGCAGCTTAGGACAGGATGGGGAGCAGTACTTC
>NA|TRBD1|TRBV4-2|TRBJ1-1
CASSQEGQGTFF
TGTGCCAGCAGCCAAGAGGGACAGGGAACTTTCTTT
>NA|NA|TRBV7-2|TRBJ1-2
CASSDSIGGYTF
TGTGCCAGCAGCGACAGCATCGGCGGCTACACCTTC
>NA|TRBD2|TRBV7-3|TRBJ2-1
CASSRGTSVEQFF
TGTGCCAGCAGTCGCGGGACTAGCGTTGAGCAGTTCTTC